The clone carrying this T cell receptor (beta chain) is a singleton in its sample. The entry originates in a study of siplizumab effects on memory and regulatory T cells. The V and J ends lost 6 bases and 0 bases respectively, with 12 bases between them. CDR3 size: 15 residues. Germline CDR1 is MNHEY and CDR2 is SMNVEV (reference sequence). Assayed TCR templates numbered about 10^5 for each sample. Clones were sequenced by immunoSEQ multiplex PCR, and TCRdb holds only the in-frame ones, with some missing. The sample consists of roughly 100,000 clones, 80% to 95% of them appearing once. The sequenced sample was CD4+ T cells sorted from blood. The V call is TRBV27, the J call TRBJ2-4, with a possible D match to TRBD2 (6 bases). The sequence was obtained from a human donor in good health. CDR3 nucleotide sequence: TGTGCCAGCAGAAGAAGCGGGCTAGCCAAAAACATTCAGTACTTC. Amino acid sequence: CASRRSGLAKNIQYF.